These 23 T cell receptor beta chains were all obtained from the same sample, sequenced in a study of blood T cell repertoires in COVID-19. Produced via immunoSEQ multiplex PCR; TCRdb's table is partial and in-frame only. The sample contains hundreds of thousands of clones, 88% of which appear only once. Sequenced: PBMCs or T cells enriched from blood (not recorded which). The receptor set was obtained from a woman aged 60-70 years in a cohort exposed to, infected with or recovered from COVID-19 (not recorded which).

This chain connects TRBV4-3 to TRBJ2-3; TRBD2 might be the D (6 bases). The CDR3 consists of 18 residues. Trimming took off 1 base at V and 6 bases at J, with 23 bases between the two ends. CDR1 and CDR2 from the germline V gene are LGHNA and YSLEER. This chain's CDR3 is CASSQVPGGSAVEDTQYF. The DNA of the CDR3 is TGCGCCAGCAGCCAAGTCCCCGGGGGTAGCGCGGTCGAGGATACGCAGTATTTT.

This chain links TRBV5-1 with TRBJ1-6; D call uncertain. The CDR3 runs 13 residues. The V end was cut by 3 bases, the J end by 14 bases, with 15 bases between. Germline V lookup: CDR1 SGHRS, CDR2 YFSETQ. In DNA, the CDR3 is TGCGCCAGCAGCTCATCCTCGAGCTTAACCCTCCACTTT. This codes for CASSSSSSLTLHF. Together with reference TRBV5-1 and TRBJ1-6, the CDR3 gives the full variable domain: KAGVTQTPRYLIKTRGQQVTLSCSPISGHRSVSWYQQTPGQGLQFLFEYFSETQRNKGNFPGRFSGRQFSNSRSEMNVSTLELGDSALYLCASSSSSSLTLHFGNGTRLTVT.

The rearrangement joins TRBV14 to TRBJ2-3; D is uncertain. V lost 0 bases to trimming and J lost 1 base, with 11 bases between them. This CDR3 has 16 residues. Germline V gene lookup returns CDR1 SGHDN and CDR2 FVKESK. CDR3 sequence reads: CASSQDLAYGTDTQYF. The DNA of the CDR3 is TGTGCCAGCAGCCAAGATCTCGCCTATGGCACAGATACGCAGTATTTT.

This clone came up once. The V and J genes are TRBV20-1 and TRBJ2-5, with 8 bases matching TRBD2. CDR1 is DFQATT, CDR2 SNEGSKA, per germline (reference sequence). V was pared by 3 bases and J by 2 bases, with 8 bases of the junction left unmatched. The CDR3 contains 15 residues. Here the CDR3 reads CSASDPGGPQETQYF. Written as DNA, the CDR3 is TGCAGTGCTAGTGACCCGGGAGGGCCTCAAGAGACCCAGTACTTC.

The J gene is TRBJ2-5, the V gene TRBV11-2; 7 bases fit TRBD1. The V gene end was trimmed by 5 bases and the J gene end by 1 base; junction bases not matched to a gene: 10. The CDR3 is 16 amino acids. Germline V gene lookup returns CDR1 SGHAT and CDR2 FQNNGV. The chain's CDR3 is CASSGRDSLIQETQYF. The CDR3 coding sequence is TGTGCCAGCAGCGGCCGGGACAGTCTGATCCAAGAGACCCAGTACTTC.

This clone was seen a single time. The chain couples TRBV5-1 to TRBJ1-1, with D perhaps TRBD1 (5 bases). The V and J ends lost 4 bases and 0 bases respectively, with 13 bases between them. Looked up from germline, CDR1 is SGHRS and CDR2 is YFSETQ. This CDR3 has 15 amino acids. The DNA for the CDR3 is TGCGCCAGCAGCCCGGGGGACGATCTGAACACTGAAGCTTTCTTT. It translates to CASSPGDDLNTEAFF.

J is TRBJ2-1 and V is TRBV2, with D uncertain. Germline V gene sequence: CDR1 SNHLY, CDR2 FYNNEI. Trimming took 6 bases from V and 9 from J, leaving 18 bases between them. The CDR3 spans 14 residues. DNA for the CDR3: TGTGCCAGCAGACCGTCCGACAAAGGTCTTGAGCAGTTCTTC. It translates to CASRPSDKGLEQFF.

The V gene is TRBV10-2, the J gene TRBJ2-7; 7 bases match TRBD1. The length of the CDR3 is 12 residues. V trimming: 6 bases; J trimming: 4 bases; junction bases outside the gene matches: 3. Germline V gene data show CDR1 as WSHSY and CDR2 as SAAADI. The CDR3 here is CASSIQGYEQYF. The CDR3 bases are TGCGCCAGCAGCATACAGGGGTACGAGCAGTACTTC.

Here the CDR3 reads CATETRPNTEAFF. The CDR3 bases are TGTGCAACGGAGACCCGGCCGAACACTGAAGCTTTCTTT. This chain connects TRBV28 to TRBJ1-1; D gene unclear. CDR1 and CDR2 from the germline V gene are MDHEN and SYDVKM. The CDR3 sequence is 13 residues long.

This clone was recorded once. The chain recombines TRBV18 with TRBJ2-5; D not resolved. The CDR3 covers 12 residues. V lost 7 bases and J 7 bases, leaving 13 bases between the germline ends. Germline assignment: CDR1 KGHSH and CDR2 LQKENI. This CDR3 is CASFIETGTQYF. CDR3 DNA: TGTGCCAGCTTCATCGAGACGGGGACCCAGTACTTC.

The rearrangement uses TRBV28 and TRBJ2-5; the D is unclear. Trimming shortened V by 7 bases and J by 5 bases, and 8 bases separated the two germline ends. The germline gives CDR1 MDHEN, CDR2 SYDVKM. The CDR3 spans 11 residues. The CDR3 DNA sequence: TGTGCCAGCACCCTGAGGGAGACCCAGTACTTC. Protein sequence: CASTLRETQYF.

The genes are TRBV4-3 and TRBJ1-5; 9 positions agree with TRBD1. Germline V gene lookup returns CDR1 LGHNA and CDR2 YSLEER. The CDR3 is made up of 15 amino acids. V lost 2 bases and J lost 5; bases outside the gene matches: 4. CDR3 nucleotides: TGCGCCAGCAGCCAATCGACAGGGGGGGATCAGCCCCAGCATTTT. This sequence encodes CASSQSTGGDQPQHF.

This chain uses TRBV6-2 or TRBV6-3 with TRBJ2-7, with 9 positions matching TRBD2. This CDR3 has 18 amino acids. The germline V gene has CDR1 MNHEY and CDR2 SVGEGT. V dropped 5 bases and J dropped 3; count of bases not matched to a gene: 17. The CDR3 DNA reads TGTGCCAGCAGTAGCGGACCCCGAGCGGGGGGCCTCTTCTACGAGCAGTACTTC. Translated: CASSSGPRAGGLFYEQYF.

Here the CDR3 reads CASTVTGTGRFEQYF. CDR3 bases: TGTGCCAGCACCGTTACCGGGACAGGGAGGTTCGAGCAGTACTTC. V is TRBV7-8 and J is TRBJ2-7; 9 bases fit TRBD1. The V gene's germline CDR1 is SGHVS and CDR2 FQNEAQ. The CDR3 extends over 15 amino acids. Trimming removed 7 bases from V and 6 bases from J; junction bases left unmatched: 13. Looking up the rest from reference TRBV7-8 and TRBJ2-7 gives the full variable domain: GAGVSQSPRYKVAKRGQDVALRCDPISGHVSLFWYQQALGQGPEFLTYFQNEAQLDKSGLPSDRFFAERPEGSVSTLKIQRTQQEDSAVYLCASTVTGTGRFEQYFGPGTRLTVT.

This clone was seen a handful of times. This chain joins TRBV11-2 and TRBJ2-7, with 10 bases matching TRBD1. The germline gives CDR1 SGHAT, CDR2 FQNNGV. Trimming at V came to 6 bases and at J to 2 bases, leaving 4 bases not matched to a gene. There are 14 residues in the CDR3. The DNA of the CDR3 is TGTGCCAGCAGAGCGGACAGGGGGGCCTACGAGCAGTACTTC. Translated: CASRADRGAYEQYF.

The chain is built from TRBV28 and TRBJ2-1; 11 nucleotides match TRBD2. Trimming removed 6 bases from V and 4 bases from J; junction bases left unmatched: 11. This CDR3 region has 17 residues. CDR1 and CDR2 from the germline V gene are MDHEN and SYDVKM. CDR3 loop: CASRIRLAGTTYNEQFF. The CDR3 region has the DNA TGTGCCAGCAGGATCCGACTAGCGGGGACTACTTACAATGAGCAGTTCTTC.

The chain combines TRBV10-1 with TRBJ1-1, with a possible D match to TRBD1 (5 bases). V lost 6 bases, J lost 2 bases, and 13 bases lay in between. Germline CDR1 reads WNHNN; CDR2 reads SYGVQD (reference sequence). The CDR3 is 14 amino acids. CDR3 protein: CASRRTPDNTEAFF. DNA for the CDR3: TGCGCCAGCAGACGGACACCGGATAACACTGAAGCTTTCTTT.

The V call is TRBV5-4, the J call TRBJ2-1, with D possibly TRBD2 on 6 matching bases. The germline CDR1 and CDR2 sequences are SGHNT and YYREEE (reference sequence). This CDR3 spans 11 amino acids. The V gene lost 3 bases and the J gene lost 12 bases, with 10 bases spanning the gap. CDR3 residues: CASSSEGMQFF. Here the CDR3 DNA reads TGTGCCAGCAGCTCGGAGGGAATGCAGTTCTTC.

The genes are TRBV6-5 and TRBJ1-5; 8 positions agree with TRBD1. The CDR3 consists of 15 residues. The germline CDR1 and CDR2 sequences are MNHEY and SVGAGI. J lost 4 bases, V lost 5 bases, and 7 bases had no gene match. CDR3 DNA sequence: TGTGCCAGCAGTCCCGACAGGGGAGTAAATCAGCCCCAGCATTTT. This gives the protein CASSPDRGVNQPQHF.

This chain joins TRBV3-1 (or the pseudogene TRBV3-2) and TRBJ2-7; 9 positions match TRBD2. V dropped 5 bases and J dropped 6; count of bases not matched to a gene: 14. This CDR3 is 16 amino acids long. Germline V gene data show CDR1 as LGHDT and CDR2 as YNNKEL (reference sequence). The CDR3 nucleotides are TGTGCCAGCAGCGTAACTCCGGGACTAGCAGTTGGCGAGCAGTACTTC. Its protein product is CASSVTPGLAVGEQYF.

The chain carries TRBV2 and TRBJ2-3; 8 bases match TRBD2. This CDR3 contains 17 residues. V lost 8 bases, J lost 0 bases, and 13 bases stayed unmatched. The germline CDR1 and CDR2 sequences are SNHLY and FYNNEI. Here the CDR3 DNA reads TGTGCCAGCGGAGCCAAAGCGGGAGCCCTAAGCACAGATACGCAGTATTTT. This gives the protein CASGAKAGALSTDTQYF.

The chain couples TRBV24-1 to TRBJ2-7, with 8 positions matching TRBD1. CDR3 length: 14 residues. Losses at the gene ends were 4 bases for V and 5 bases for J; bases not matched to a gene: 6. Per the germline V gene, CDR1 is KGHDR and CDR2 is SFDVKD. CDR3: CATSDGQGSHEQYF. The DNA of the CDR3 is TGTGCCACCAGTGACGGACAGGGTAGCCACGAGCAGTACTTC.

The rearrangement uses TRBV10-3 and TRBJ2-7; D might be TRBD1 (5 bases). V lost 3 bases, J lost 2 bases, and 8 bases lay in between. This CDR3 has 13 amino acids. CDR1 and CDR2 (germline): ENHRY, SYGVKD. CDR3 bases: TGTGCCATCAGTGAAGGGGTAACCTACGAGCAGTACTTC. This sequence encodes CAISEGVTYEQYF.